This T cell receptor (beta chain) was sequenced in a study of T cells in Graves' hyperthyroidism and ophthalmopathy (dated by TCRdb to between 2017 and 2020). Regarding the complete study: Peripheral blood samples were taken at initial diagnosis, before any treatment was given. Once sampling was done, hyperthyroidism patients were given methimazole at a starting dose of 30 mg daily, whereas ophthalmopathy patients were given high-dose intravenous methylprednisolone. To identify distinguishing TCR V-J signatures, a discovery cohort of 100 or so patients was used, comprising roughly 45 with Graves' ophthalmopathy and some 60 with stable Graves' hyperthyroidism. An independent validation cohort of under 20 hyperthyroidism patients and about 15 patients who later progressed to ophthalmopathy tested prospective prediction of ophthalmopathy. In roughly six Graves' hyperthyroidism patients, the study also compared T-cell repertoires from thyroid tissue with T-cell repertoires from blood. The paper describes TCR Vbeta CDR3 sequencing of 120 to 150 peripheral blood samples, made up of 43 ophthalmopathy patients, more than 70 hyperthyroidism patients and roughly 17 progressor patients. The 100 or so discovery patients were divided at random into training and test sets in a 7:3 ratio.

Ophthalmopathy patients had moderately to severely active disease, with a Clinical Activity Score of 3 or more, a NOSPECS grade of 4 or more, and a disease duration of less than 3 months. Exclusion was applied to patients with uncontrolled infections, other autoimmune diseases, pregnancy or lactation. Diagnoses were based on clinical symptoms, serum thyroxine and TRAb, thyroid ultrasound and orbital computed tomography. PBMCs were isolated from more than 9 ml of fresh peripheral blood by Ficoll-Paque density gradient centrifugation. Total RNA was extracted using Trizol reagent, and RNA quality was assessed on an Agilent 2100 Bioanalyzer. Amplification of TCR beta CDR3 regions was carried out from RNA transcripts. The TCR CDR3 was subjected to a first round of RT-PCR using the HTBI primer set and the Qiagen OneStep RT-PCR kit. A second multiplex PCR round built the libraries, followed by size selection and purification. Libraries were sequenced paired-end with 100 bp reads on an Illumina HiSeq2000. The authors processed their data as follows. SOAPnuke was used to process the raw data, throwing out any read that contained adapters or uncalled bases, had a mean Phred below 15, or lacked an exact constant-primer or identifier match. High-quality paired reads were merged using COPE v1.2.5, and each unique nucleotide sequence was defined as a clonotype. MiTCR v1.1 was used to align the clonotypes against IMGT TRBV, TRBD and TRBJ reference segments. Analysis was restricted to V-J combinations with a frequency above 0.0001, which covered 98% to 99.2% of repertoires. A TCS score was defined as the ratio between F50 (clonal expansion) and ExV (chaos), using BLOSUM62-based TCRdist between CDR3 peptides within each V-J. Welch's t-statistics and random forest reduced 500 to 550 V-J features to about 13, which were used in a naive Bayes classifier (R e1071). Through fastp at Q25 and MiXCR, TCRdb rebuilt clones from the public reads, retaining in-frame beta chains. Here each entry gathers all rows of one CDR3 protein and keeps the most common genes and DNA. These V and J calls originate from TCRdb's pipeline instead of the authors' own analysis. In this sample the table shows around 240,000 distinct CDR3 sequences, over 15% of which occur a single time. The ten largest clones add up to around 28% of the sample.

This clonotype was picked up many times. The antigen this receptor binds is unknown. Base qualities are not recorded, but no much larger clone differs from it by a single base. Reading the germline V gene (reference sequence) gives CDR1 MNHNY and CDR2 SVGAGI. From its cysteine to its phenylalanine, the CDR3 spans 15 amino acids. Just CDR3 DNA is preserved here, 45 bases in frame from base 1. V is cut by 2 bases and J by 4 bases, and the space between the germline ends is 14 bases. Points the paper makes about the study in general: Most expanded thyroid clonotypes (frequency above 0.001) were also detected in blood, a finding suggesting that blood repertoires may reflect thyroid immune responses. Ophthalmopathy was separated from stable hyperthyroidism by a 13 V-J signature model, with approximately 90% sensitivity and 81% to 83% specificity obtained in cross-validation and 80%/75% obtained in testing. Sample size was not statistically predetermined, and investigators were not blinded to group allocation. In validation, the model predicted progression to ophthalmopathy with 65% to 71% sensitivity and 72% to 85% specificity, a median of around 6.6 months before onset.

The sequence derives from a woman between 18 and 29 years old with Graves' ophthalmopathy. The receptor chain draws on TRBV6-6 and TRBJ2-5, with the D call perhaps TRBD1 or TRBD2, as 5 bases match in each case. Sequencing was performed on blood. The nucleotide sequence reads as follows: TGTGCCAGCAGTTACCGGGACGTCGGTGGAGAGACCCAGTACTTC. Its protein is CASSYRDVGGETQYF.